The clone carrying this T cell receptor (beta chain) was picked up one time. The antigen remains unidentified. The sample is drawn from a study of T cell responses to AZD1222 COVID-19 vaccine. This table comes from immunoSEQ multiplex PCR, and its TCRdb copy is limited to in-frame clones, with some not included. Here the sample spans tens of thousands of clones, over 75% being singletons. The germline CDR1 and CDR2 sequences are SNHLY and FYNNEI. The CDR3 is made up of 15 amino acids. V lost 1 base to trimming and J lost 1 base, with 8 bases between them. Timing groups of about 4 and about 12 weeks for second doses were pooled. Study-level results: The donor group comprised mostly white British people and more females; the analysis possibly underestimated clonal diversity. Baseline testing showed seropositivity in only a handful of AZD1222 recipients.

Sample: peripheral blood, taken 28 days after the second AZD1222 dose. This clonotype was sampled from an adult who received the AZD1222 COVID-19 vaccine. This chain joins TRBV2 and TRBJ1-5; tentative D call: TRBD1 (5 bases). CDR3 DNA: TGTGCCAGCAGTGAAGGCAGGGTAAGCAATCAGCCCCAGCATTTT. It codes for CASSEGRVSNQPQHF.